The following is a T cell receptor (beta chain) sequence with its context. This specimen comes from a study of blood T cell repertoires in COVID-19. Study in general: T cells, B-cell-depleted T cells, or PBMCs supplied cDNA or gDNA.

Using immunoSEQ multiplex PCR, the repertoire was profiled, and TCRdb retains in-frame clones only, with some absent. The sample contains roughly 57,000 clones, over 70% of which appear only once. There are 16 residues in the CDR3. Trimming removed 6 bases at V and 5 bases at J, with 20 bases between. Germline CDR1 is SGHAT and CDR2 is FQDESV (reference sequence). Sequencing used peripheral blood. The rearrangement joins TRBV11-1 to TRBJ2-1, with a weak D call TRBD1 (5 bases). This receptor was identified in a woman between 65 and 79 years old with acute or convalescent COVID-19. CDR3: CASSKNPVGHNNEQFF. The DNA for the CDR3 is TGTGCCAGCAGTAAGAATCCAGTAGGACACAACAATGAGCAGTTCTTC.